The source of this T cell receptor (beta chain) is a study of blood T cell repertoires in COVID-19. Study at large: Nucleic acid was either cDNA or gDNA, and it came from T cells, B-cell-depleted T cells, or PBMCs.

Study members were between roughly 18 and 100 years old and lived in some 22 US regions. The study assigned cohorts using participant-reported clinical history. Germline V gene data show CDR1 as SGDLS and CDR2 as YYNGEE. V was clipped by 0 bases and J by 4 bases; unmatched bases: 10. The CDR3 sequence is 18 residues long. In the original workflow: Reference gene primer amplification gave nucleated cell count estimates. Only in-frame clones appear in the TCRdb table, and some are missing; sequencing was by immunoSEQ multiplex PCR. D and trimming come from the DNA, and the V and J calls and clone size come from that table. This table holds a few hundred thousand clones, roughly 88% found once.

This sequence joins TRBV9 and TRBJ1-3, with 10 positions matching TRBD1. The TCR was taken from a man in his thirties or forties who had recovered from COVID-19. The sample was PBMCs or T cells enriched from blood (not recorded which). CDR3 sequence: CASSVAPPTGGIGNTIYF. For the CDR3, the DNA is TGTGCCAGCAGCGTAGCCCCACCGACAGGGGGCATAGGAAACACCATATATTTT.